This T cell receptor beta chain was sequenced in a study of siplizumab effects on memory and regulatory T cells. Findings and caveats of the study: Contribution to the alloresponse seemed major for naive T cells, which also seemed more diverse than memory cells.

Assay: immunoSEQ multiplex PCR; the TCRdb copy retains only in-frame clones and omits some. The sample has 100,000 or so clones; around 93% are singletons. As for this clone: Its antigen is not identified.

V lost 4 bases and J lost 1; bases outside the gene matches: 8. There are 16 residues in the CDR3. Germline lookup yields CDR1 SGDLS and CDR2 YYNGEE. This TCR was sampled from a human donor in good health. The sample consisted of non-Treg CD4+ T cells sorted from blood. The chain couples TRBV9 to TRBJ2-3; TRBD2 aligns across 8 bases. The CDR3 DNA is TGTGCCAGCAGCATCGGGGGGGGCGGTGGCACAGATACGCAGTATTTT. Protein: CASSIGGGGGTDTQYF.